This record concerns one T cell receptor beta chain sequence. In germline, CDR1 is MNHEY, CDR2 SVGAGI. The CDR3 runs to 14 residues. V was clipped by 2 bases and J by 3 bases, with 11 bases between them. These data are taken from a study of stem cell transplantation in POMP-related autoinflammatory disease. Method: immunoSEQ multiplex PCR; TCRdb's copy keeps in-frame clones and lacks some. This sample carries more than 20,000 clones, around four fifths of them seen once, and the ten largest clones take around 2.5%. The sample consisted of CD4+ T cells from PBMCs, taken before stem cell transplantation. The J gene is TRBJ2-7, the V gene TRBV6-5, with D perhaps assigned TRBD1 or TRBD2 (5 bases each). The source is a human donor with POMP-related autoinflammation and immune dysregulation (PRAID). In DNA form, the CDR3 reads TGTGCCAGCAGTTACCGGCCGAGGGGCTACGAGCAGTACTTC. This translates into CASSYRPRGYEQYF.